The entry below gives a single T cell receptor (beta chain) sequence along with its context. Since a much larger clone is just one base distant, this may be a read error. From germline, CDR1 is MNHEY and CDR2 SVGAGI. This CDR3 has 11 amino acids. After constant-region reverse-primer amplification, full-length variable regions underwent semi-nested PCR with Nested Universal Primer A. From the 5' RACE reads, TCRdb called clonotypes with MiXCR, one entry per CDR3 protein. The sample includes approximately 30,000 distinct CDR3 sequences, around 22% of them seen just once. The chain couples TRBV6-5 to TRBJ2-7; a weak D match, TRBD1 (5 bases). The sequenced material came from memory CD4+ T cells sorted from blood. As to subset: memory CD4+ T cells, CD4+CD45RO+CD25-. The receptor comes from a female donor with breast cancer. CDR3: CASRRFMVGHF. The CDR3 DNA reads as TGTGCCAGCAGACGTTTTATGGTGGGGCACTTC.